Presented here are 17 T cell receptor beta chains from one specimen sequenced in a study of blood T cell repertoires in COVID-19. Some clones are missing from TCRdb's copy, which holds only in-frame ones; the method was immunoSEQ multiplex PCR. The sample carries fewer than 250,000 clones, 84% recorded once. The sample consisted of peripheral blood. The source of these receptors is a man between 45 and 60 years old with acute or convalescent COVID-19.

This sequence joins TRBV27 and TRBJ1-1; 8 nucleotides match TRBD1. The germline CDR1 and CDR2 sequences are MNHEY and SMNVEV (reference sequence). Unmatched junction bases numbered 14, after V lost 6 bases and J lost 11 bases. This CDR3 has 14 residues. This chain's CDR3 is CASSPSRDRRLAFF. CDR3 sequence (DNA): TGTGCCAGCAGCCCGTCGCGGGACAGGAGGTTGGCTTTCTTT.

This chain uses TRBV4-1 with TRBJ1-2, with 11 positions matching TRBD1. CDR1 is MGHRA and CDR2 is YSYEKL in the germline V gene. The V and J ends lost 3 bases and 7 bases, in that order; junction bases with no gene match: 4. The CDR3 runs to 14 residues. The DNA for the CDR3 is TGCGCCAGCAGCCACCTCGGACAGGGGGCTGGCTACACCTTC. Translated, it gives CASSHLGQGAGYTF.

The chain uses TRBV6-5 and TRBJ1-5, with 9 bases lining up with TRBD1. The CDR3 is made up of 15 amino acids. The V gene end was trimmed by 6 bases and the J gene end by 2 bases; junction bases not matched to a gene: 5. Looked up from germline, CDR1 is MNHEY and CDR2 is SVGAGI. The CDR3 DNA reads TGTGCCAGCAGAAAACAGGGGGCGCGCAATCAGCCCCAGCATTTT. It encodes CASRKQGARNQPQHF.

J is TRBJ1-4 and V is TRBV2; 8 nucleotides line up with TRBD1. The V gene end was trimmed by 7 bases and the J gene end by 8 bases; junction bases not matched to a gene: 9. Germline V gives CDR1 SNHLY, CDR2 FYNNEI. The CDR3 is 14 residues long. CDR3 DNA: TGTGCCAGCATCCCGACAGGGGTTGTCGAAAAACTGTTTTTT. It yields the protein CASIPTGVVEKLFF. Full variable domain (missing parts from reference TRBV2 and TRBJ1-4): EPEVTQTPSHQVTQMGQEVILRCVPISNHLYFYWYRQILGQKVEFLVSFYNNEISEKSEIFDDQFSVERPDGSNFTLKIRSTKLEDSAMYFCASIPTGVVEKLFFGSGTQLSVL.

V usage is TRBV12-3 or TRBV12-4 and J usage is TRBJ1-5; D is uncertain. V was pared by 2 bases and J by 0 bases, with 2 bases between. This CDR3 is 13 amino acids long. The CDR3 region is CASSLLSNQPQHF. The CDR3 DNA is TGTGCCAGCAGTTTACTTAGCAATCAGCCCCAGCATTTT.

The genes are TRBV19 and TRBJ1-2; 7 bases map to TRBD1. CDR3 length: 16 residues. J gave up 3 bases and V 5 bases, and 12 bases lay outside the gene matches. Per the germline V gene, CDR1 is LNHDA and CDR2 is SQIVND (reference sequence). The CDR3 coding sequence is TGTGCCAGTAGTTTCCTGAGGGGGCAGAGGGACTATGGCTACACCTTC. It encodes CASSFLRGQRDYGYTF. Drawing the rest from reference TRBV19 and TRBJ1-2, the complete variable domain is DGGITQSPKYLFRKEGQNVTLSCEQNLNHDAMYWYRQDPGQGLRLIYYSQIVNDFQKGDIAEGYSVSREKKESFPLTVTSAQKNPTAFYLCASSFLRGQRDYGYTFGSGTRLTVV.

J is TRBJ1-1 and V is TRBV3-1 (or the pseudogene TRBV3-2); 10 bases fit TRBD1. The CDR3 loop spans 13 amino acids. The V gene's germline CDR1 is LGHDT and CDR2 YNNKEL (reference sequence). V lost 3 bases to trimming and J lost 8 bases; unmatched junction nucleotides: 3. Here the CDR3 DNA reads TGTGCCAGCAGCCACGGGACAGGGGTGGAAGCTTTCTTT. Translated, it gives CASSHGTGVEAFF.

As for this clone: The sample holds other DNA sequences that translate to the same CDR3. The chain links TRBV9 to TRBJ1-2, with a weak D call TRBD1 (5 bases). Trimming left V 0 bases short and J 8 bases short, with 8 bases between. This CDR3 comprises 12 residues. Germline loops: CDR1 SGDLS, CDR2 YYNGEE. The DNA for the CDR3 is TGTGCCAGCAGCGTAGCCGGGGGAGGCTACACCTTC. This gives the protein CASSVAGGGYTF.

J is TRBJ1-5 and V is TRBV7-8; D gene ambiguous. Trimming left V 1 base short and J 0 bases short, with 7 bases between. Germline CDR1 is SGHVS and CDR2 is FQNEAQ. The CDR3 length is 15 residues. CDR3 DNA sequence: TGTGCCAGCAGCTTAGGACATTATAGCAATCAGCCCCAGCATTTT. Amino acid sequence: CASSLGHYSNQPQHF.

This clone appeared a few times. The chain has TRBV6-5 and TRBJ2-1, with TRBD1 as a possible D gene (6 bases). V lost 8 bases, J lost 4 bases, and 9 bases lay in between. In germline, CDR1 is MNHEY, CDR2 SVGAGI. The CDR3 totals 12 residues. The CDR3 here is CASGTPYNEQFF. The CDR3 DNA reads TGTGCCAGCGGGACACCTTACAATGAGCAGTTCTTC.

This rearrangement joins TRBV19 to TRBJ1-5, with D perhaps matching TRBD1 (6 bases). CDR3 length equals 14 residues. Trimming removed 0 bases at V and 7 bases at J, with 10 bases between. Germline CDR1 and CDR2: LNHDA and SQIVND (reference sequence). The CDR3 bases are TGTGCCAGTAGTATAGATGGCGACAGGCAGCCCCAGCATTTT. Its translation is CASSIDGDRQPQHF.

The V and J genes are TRBV2 and TRBJ2-1; D unclear. Trimming took 10 bases from V and 6 from J, leaving 16 bases between them. The CDR3 consists of 13 residues. Per germline, CDR1 SNHLY and CDR2 FYNNEI. The DNA for the CDR3 is TGTGCCACCTACATTCCTAGAACCAATGAGCAGTTCTTC. Protein product: CATYIPRTNEQFF.

The chain uses TRBV25-1 and TRBJ2-1; TRBD2 matches at 7 bases. V trimming: 10 bases; J trimming: 1 base; junction bases outside the gene matches: 7. The CDR3 runs to 14 residues. In germline, CDR1 is MGHDK, CDR2 SYGVNS. This chain's CDR3 is CATRAGPSYNEQFF. In nucleotides, the CDR3 is TGTGCCACTCGAGCGGGACCTTCCTACAATGAGCAGTTCTTC.

CDR3 region: CASSLGRGAGYTEAFF. The CDR3 DNA sequence: TGTGCCAGCAGCTTGGGTCGGGGCGCGGGGTACACTGAAGCTTTCTTT. The rearrangement uses TRBV5-8 and TRBJ1-1, with TRBD1 as a possible D gene (5 bases). Germline values: CDR1 SGHTS, CDR2 YDEGEE. Trimming removed 0 bases at V and 3 bases at J, with 15 bases between. CDR3 size: 16 residues.

The chain links TRBV10-2 to TRBJ1-1, with no clear D. Germline V gene lookup returns CDR1 WSHSY and CDR2 SAAADI. The CDR3 length is 12 residues. Trimming took off 5 bases at V and 4 bases at J, with 8 bases between the two ends. The CDR3 DNA reads as TGCGCCAGCAGTACCGAGGGCACTGAAGCTTTCTTT. Its protein is CASSTEGTEAFF.

The rearrangement links TRBV28 to TRBJ2-5, with 7 bases aligning to TRBD1. The CDR3 has 14 amino acids. Germline CDR1 and CDR2: MDHEN and SYDVKM. V lost 3 bases to trimming and J lost 2 bases; unmatched junction nucleotides: 3. CDR3 protein: CASSLPGGQETQYF. The CDR3 DNA follows: TGTGCCAGCAGTTTGCCAGGGGGACAAGAGACCCAGTACTTC.

The chain uses TRBV7-9 and TRBJ2-5; 8 bases map to TRBD2. This CDR3 region has 16 residues. V lost 5 bases, J lost 4 bases, and 12 bases stayed unmatched. The germline CDR1 and CDR2 sequences are SEHNR and FQNEAQ (reference sequence). This CDR3 reads CASSPTAGGLLETQYF. The CDR3 DNA sequence: TGTGCCAGCAGCCCTACCGCGGGGGGCCTCTTAGAGACCCAGTACTTC.